The 5 T cell receptor beta chains below were found in one sample sequenced in a study of shared clonotypes between healthy human individuals. This table comes from immunoSEQ multiplex PCR, and its TCRdb copy is limited to in-frame clones, with some not included. The data contain some 1.4 million clones, roughly 97% of them singletons. The sample taken for sequencing was naive CD4+ T cells sorted from blood. The subset here: CD45RA+ positively selected. Every receptor here comes from a man in his thirties or forties in good health.

The chain carries TRBV10-3 and TRBJ1-1; D is unclear. The CDR3 has 14 amino acids. Germline V CDR1 and CDR2: ENHRY, SYGVKD. Deletions cut 0 bases from V and 4 bases from J, with 9 bases between. In DNA form, the CDR3 reads TGTGCCATCAGTGAGTCAGTATTGGTCACTGAAGCTTTCTTT. Translation: CAISESVLVTEAFF.

The rearrangement links TRBV6-5 to TRBJ2-7; a possible D gene is TRBD2 (6 bases). V lost 6 bases to trimming and J lost 0 bases, with 15 bases between them. This CDR3 has 15 residues. Germline loops: CDR1 MNHEY, CDR2 SVGAGI. The CDR3 nucleotides read TGTGCCAGCAGCCAACTCCGGGACTTCTCCTACGAGCAGTACTTC. It is translated as CASSQLRDFSYEQYF.

This clone was observed once. The genes are TRBV15 and TRBJ2-1, with 10 bases fitting TRBD2. This CDR3 is 14 amino acids long. Germline CDR1 and CDR2: LNHNV and YYDKDF (reference sequence). V shed 8 bases, J shed 7 bases, and the junction held 8 bases outside the gene matches. CDR3 in amino acids: CATETLAGKNEQFF. The CDR3 region has the DNA TGTGCCACCGAGACACTAGCGGGAAAGAATGAGCAGTTCTTC.

The genes are TRBV27 and TRBJ1-1; unclear D gene. Per germline, CDR1 MNHEY and CDR2 SMNVEV (reference sequence). The V and J ends lost 4 bases and 1 base respectively, with 13 bases between them. The length of the CDR3 is 15 residues. Here the CDR3 reads CASSSGYLGNTEAFF. CDR3 DNA sequence: TGTGCCAGCAGTTCCGGATACCTGGGGAACACTGAAGCTTTCTTT.

The V call is TRBV7-9, the J call TRBJ2-1; no clear D gene. The CDR3 contains 14 residues. Looked up from germline, CDR1 is SEHNR and CDR2 is FQNEAQ (reference sequence). The germline V and J ends were trimmed by 3 bases and 3 bases, with 9 bases remaining between them. The CDR3 DNA follows: TGTGCCAGCAGCTTGAGAGCCAACTACAATGAGCAGTTCTTC. Protein sequence: CASSLRANYNEQFF. Variable domain in full (rest from reference TRBV7-9 and TRBJ2-1): DTGVSQNPRHKITKRGQNVTFRCDPISEHNRLYWYRQTLGQGPEFLTYFQNEAQLEKSRLLSDRFSAERPKGSFSTLEIQRTEQGDSAMYLCASSLRANYNEQFFGPGTRLTVL.